This T cell receptor (beta chain) was documented in a study of blood T cell repertoires in COVID-19 (dated by TCRdb to about 2020). Notes on the research overall: Collaborator samples came from the United States, Italy and Spain and covered acute and convalescent phases of COVID-19. The material from the prospective study consisted of cDNA or gDNA derived from T cells, B-cell-depleted T cells, or PBMCs. Deeply sampled blood TCRbeta repertoires from subjects exposed to, actively infected with, or recovered from COVID-19 were included in the dataset. The repertoires were made available in a free public database intended to serve as a resource for research on the immune response to SARS-CoV-2. Samples were obtained from the ongoing ImmuneRACE study (first 160 participants) and from some 1,300 subjects provided by 6 global collaborators. The sample metadata nearly always contained a de-identified subject ID, COVID-19 status, age in years and sex. HLA class I and class II types, where available, came from metadata supplied by the sample provider rather than from assay-based typing.

Here V drops 4 bases and J drops 2 bases, and the junction holds 2 bases not matched to any gene. Reading the germline V gene (reference sequence) gives CDR1 LNHDA and CDR2 SQIVND. From its cysteine to its phenylalanine, the CDR3 spans 14 amino acids. This entry keeps only the CDR3 DNA: 42 bases, framed from base 1. General findings and caveats noted by the study authors: The quantity of clinical and demographic metadata differed by source and by participant and was supplied without curation.

Turning to this clone: The clone's antigen remains unknown. Base qualities were left out, and no much larger clone turns up one base away.

TCRbeta CDR3 regions were amplified from genomic DNA by means of the immunoSEQ Assay, a bias-controlled multiplex PCR. For the original study's pipeline: Within the assay, amplification of reference gene primers was used to estimate how many nucleated cells each sample contained. To quantify the absolute abundance of each unique TCRbeta CDR3 rearrangement, sequence reads were collapsed and filtered. For each sample, productive Simpson clonality was calculated as the square root of Simpson's diversity index across productive rearrangements. As stored in TCRdb, this immuneACCESS dataset retains in-frame rearrangements with V and J assigned. A fraction of the clones does not appear; measured against another copy, unresolved V genes explain less than half of the discrepancy, and the remainder lacks a known reason. The V and J calls and clone size are taken from that table; D and trimming were inferred from the DNA. This sample gives almost 400,000 clones in total; more than 75% of them show up just once. Roughly 0.97% of the sample belongs to the ten largest clones.

In the prospective study, participants were about 18 to 89 years old, resided in 20 to 30 geographic areas of the United States, and were enrolled through a virtual design. Cohort assignment in the prospective study relied on participant-reported clinical history from a screening survey and a study questionnaire. In the prospective study, whole blood, serum and a nasopharyngeal or oropharyngeal swab were collected from each participant by mobile phlebotomists. Additional blood draws and questionnaires over an approximately two-month period could optionally be provided by prospective study participants. Before DNA extraction, blood samples from the prospective study were shipped at room temperature or frozen.

The TCR originated in a woman aged 25 to 45 with acute COVID-19. Sequencing was done on a sample of PBMCs or T cells enriched from blood (not recorded which). The V and J genes are TRBV19 and TRBJ2-7; TRBD1 matches 10 bases in the middle. The sequence in DNA is TGTGCCAGTAGTACCGGACAGGGGGCCTACGAGCAGTACTTC. The encoded protein is CASSTGQGAYEQYF.